Given below is one TCR beta chain in context. Its antigen is not identified. This sample stems from a study of early T cells in non-severe SARS-CoV-2 infection. CDR3 length: 17 residues. V trimming: 0 bases; J trimming: 4 bases; junction bases outside the gene matches: 11. Germline CDR1 and CDR2: PRHDT and FYEKMQ (reference sequence). General study points: Comparison of clonotypes with VDJdb favored anti-spike CD8 responses while missing private and CD4 specificities.

TCRdb passed the 5' RACE reads through MiXCR, listing each CDR3 protein once. This sample has 85,000 to 90,000 distinct CDR3 sequences, with approximately 15% found just once. This clonotype was sampled from an adult who was a healthcare worker with PCR-confirmed SARS-CoV-2 infection or an uninfected control (not recorded which). The material sequenced was whole blood. The chain recombines TRBV13 with TRBJ1-1, with TRBD1 identical over 7 bases. The CDR3 coding sequence is TGTGCCAGCAGCTTAGGCCTGCAGGGGACAGCACGCACTGAAGCTTTCTTT. Residues: CASSLGLQGTARTEAFF.